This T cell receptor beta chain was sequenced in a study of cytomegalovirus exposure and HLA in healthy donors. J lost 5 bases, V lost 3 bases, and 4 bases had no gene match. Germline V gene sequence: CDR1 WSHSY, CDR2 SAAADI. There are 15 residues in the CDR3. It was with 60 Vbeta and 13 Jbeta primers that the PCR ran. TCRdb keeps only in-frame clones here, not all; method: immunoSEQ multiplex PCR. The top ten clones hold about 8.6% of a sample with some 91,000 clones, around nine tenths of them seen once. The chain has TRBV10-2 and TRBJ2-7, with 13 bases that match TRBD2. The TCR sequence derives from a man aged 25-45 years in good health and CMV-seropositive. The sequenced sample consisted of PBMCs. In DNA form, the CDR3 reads TGCGCCAGCAGTGACCGGACTAGCGGGAGAAACGAGCAGTACTTC. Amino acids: CASSDRTSGRNEQYF.